This T cell receptor beta chain was sequenced during a study of cytomegalovirus exposure and HLA in healthy donors. CDR1 and CDR2 from the germline V gene are LGHNA and YSLEER. The CDR3 spans 15 residues. Between the trimmed V and J ends, which lost 4 bases and 0 bases, there was a span of 12 bases. Whole-study results and caveats: Productive status was seen about 87% or about 30% of the time for most TCR beta V segments in an earlier analysis. Rare TCR sequences dominated, though some public TCRs recurred in many donors. The listing of 150 to 200 TCR beta chains classed them as cytomegalovirus-associated.

With regard to this clone: What it binds is not known.

PCR used 60 Vbeta primers and 13 Jbeta primers. Methods used by the authors: Among the unique TCR beta chains that a later analysis counted, around 82 million in all, 10 million to 13 million were shared. Sequencing was performed with immunoSEQ multiplex PCR; in TCRdb, only in-frame clones are kept and a portion is missing. V, J and clone size derive from that table, while D and trimming were established from the DNA sequence. The sample contains around 120,000 clones, 82% of which appear only once. The receptor comes from a boy between 2 and 10 years old in good health and CMV-seronegative. The chain uses TRBV4-3 and TRBJ2-5, with D tentatively TRBD2 (6 bases). What was sequenced was PBMCs. The CDR3 here is CASSRGVAYQETQYF. For the CDR3, the DNA is TGCGCCAGCAGCCGCGGGGTCGCGTACCAAGAGACCCAGTACTTC.